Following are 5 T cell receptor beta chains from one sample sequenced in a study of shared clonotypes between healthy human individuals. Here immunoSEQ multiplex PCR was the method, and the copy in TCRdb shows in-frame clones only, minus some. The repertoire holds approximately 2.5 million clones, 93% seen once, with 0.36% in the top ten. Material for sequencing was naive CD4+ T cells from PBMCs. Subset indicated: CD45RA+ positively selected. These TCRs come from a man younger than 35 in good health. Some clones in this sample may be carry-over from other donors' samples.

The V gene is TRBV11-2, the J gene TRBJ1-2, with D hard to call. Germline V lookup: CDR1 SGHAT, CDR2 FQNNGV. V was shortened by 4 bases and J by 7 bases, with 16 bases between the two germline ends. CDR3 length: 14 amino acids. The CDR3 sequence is CASSSTVEVRGYTF. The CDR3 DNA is TGTGCCAGCAGCTCCACCGTGGAGGTCCGTGGCTACACCTTC. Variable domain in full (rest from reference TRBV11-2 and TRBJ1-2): EAGVAQSPRYKIIEKRQSVAFWCNPISGHATLYWYQQILGQGPKLLIQFQNNGVVDDSQLPKDRFSAERLKGVDSTLKIQPAKLEDSAVYLCASSSTVEVRGYTFGSGTRLTVV.

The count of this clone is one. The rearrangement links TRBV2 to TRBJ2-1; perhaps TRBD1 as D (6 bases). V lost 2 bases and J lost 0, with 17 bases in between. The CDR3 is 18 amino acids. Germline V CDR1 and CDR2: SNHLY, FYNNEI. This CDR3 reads CASSEIEQGRSSYNEQFF. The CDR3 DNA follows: TGTGCCAGCAGTGAAATCGAACAGGGTAGGAGCTCCTACAATGAGCAGTTCTTC.

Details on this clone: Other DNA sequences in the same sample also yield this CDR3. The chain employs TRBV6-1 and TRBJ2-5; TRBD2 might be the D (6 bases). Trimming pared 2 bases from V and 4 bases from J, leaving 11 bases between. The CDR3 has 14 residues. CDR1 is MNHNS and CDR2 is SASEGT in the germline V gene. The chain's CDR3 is CASSEQGGGETQYF. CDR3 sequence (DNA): TGTGCCAGCAGTGAACAGGGAGGTGGAGAGACCCAGTACTTC.

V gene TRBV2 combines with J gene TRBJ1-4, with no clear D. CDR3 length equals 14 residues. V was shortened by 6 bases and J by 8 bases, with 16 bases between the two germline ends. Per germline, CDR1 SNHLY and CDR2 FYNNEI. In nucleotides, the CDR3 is TGTGCCAGCAGCCCATCCAACCGAGGGGAAAAACTGTTTTTT. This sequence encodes CASSPSNRGEKLFF.

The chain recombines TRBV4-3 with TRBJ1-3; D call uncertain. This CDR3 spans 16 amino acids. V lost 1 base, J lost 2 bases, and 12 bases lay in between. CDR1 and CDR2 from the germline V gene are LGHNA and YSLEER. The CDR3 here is CASSQGILGAGNTIYF. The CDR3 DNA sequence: TGCGCCAGCAGCCAAGGGATTTTGGGTGCTGGAAACACCATATATTTT.